This T cell receptor beta chain was found in a study of identical twins. The study's findings and limits: In zero-insertion analyses, partial confounding could arise from invariant MAIT and iNKT cells. Excess twin sharing in beta out-of-frame sequences was weaker.

V gave up 0 bases and J gave up 5 bases, with 8 bases separating them. This CDR3 comprises 14 residues. Germline lookup yields CDR1 SGDLS and CDR2 YYNGEE. This clonotype appeared a few times. Its cognate antigen is unknown. MiXCR, applied by TCRdb to the 5' RACE reads, yields one record per CDR3 protein. The sample comprises hundreds of thousands of distinct CDR3 sequences, 18% of which are singletons, and around 13% rests with the top ten. These same data were also listed under a study on T cells expressing NK-cell markers. This second study says: Sorted CD3+CD56+NKG2C+, CD3+CD56+NKG2C- and CD3+CD56-NKG2C+ T-cell subsets were beta-chain profiled. The CD3+CD56-NKG2C+ fraction of several donors was likewise dominated by these clonotypes.

The sequence came from a woman aged 18-29 years in good health. The rearrangement joins TRBV9 to TRBJ2-2; D might be TRBD2 (6 bases). Source material: PBMCs. CDR3 sequence reads: CASSVVGGTGELFF. The CDR3 nucleotides read TGTGCCAGCAGCGTAGTGGGGGGTACCGGGGAGCTGTTTTTT.